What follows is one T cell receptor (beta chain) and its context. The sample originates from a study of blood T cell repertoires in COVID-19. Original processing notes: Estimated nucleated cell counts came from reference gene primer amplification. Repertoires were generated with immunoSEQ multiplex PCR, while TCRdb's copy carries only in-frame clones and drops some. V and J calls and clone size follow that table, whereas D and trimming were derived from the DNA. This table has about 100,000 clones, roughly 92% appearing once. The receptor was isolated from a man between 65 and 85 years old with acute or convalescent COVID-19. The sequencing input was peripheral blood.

The CDR3 is CASSLFGLAALSYEQYF. As DNA, the CDR3 is TGTGCCAGCAGTTTATTCGGACTAGCGGCGTTGTCCTACGAGCAGTACTTC. The V call is TRBV28, the J call TRBJ2-7; 10 bases match TRBD2. The trim removed 1 base at V and 1 base at J, leaving 7 bases unmatched. The length of the CDR3 is 17 residues. Germline-derived CDR1 and CDR2 are MDHEN and SYDVKM.